These 22 T cell receptor beta chains came from one sample sequenced in a study of beta chain features in type 1 diabetes. The study reverse transcribed the entire isolated RNA, so it sequenced expressed TCRB transcripts. Some clones are missing from TCRdb's copy, which holds only in-frame ones; the method was immunoSEQ multiplex PCR. The data hold under 350,000 clones, with 8% observed a single time. The sample was central memory CD4+ T cells from blood. These receptors were collected from a woman under 30 in good health.

In its sample, this clone was seen many times. This chain joins TRBV9 and TRBJ2-2; 7 nucleotides agree with TRBD2. Trimming took 3 bases from V and 7 from J; bases not matched to a gene: 6. There are 14 residues in the CDR3. In germline, CDR1 is SGDLS, CDR2 YYNGEE. DNA of the CDR3: TGTGCCAGCAGCGATACTAGCGTAGGCGGGGAGCTGTTTTTT. Translating gives CASSDTSVGGELFF.

Comments on this clone: A much larger clone is a single base away; this may be a read error. V usage is TRBV7-2 and J usage is TRBJ2-5; 8 bases map to TRBD1. The V and J ends lost 5 bases and 2 bases, in that order; junction bases with no gene match: 1. The length of the CDR3 is 13 residues. Germline values: CDR1 SGHTA, CDR2 FQGNSA. The CDR3 nucleotides are TGTGCCAGCAGCGGGACAGGTCAAGAGACCCAGTACTTC. Residues: CASSGTGQETQYF.

V gene TRBV9 combines with J gene TRBJ2-6; D is uncertain. The CDR3 has 14 residues. Germline CDR1 is SGDLS and CDR2 is YYNGEE. V was pared by 0 bases and J by 4 bases, with 5 bases between. Here the CDR3 DNA reads TGTGCCAGCAGCGTAGTGAAAGGGGCCAACGTCCTGACTTTC. Amino acid sequence: CASSVVKGANVLTF.

This clone was found many times. This sequence joins TRBV12-5 and TRBJ1-5; 7 bases agree with TRBD1. CDR3 length: 15 residues. The germline V gene has CDR1 LGHNT and CDR2 FRNRAP. The V gene end was trimmed by 1 base and the J gene end by 4 bases; junction bases not matched to a gene: 4. CDR3 coding DNA: TGTGCTAGTGGTTTGGGGGACAGTCAAAATCAGCCCCAGCATTTT. It yields the protein CASGLGDSQNQPQHF.

This clone was counted only a few times. The chain combines TRBV18 with TRBJ1-4; D is unclear. Trimming shortened V by 3 bases and J by 3 bases, and 8 bases separated the two germline ends. The CDR3 is 14 amino acids. Germline CDR1 reads KGHSH; CDR2 reads LQKENI. CDR3 protein: CASSPPSPNEKLFF. Written as DNA, the CDR3 is TGTGCCAGCTCACCTCCTTCTCCTAATGAAAAACTGTTTTTT. The full variable domain, in which reference TRBV18 and TRBJ1-4 provide the parts outside the CDR3, is NAGVMQNPRHLVRRRGQEARLRCSPMKGHSHVYWYRQLPEEGLKFMVYLQKENIIDESGMPKERFSAEFPKEGPSILRIQQVVRGDSAAYFCASSPPSPNEKLFFGSGTQLSVL.

The chain joins TRBV6-1 to TRBJ1-1; perhaps TRBD1 as D (6 bases). Looked up from germline, CDR1 is MNHNS and CDR2 is SASEGT. The CDR3 loop spans 13 amino acids. V lost 5 bases, J lost 6 bases, and 13 bases lay in between. The CDR3 nucleotides read TGTGCCAGCAGTAACTACAGGGACGCTGAAGCTTTCTTT. It encodes CASSNYRDAEAFF.

This chain joins TRBV7-3 and TRBJ2-3; D is uncertain. CDR3 length equals 16 residues. V gave up 5 bases and J gave up 2 bases, with 17 bases separating them. The V gene's germline CDR1 is SGHTA and CDR2 FQGTGA. This CDR3 is CASSVGPAVATDTQYF. As DNA, the CDR3 is TGTGCCAGCAGCGTAGGACCCGCTGTAGCCACAGATACGCAGTATTTT.

This sequence joins TRBV7-3 and TRBJ1-2; 8 bases align to TRBD1. Per the germline V gene, CDR1 is SGHTA and CDR2 is FQGTGA. The V and J ends lost 2 bases and 7 bases, in that order; junction bases with no gene match: 6. The CDR3 spans 14 residues. CDR3 sequence (DNA): TGTGCCAGCAGCTTATCCGCAGGGGGCTTTGGCTACACCTTC. Amino acids: CASSLSAGGFGYTF.

This clone came up a few times. Different DNA sequences within this sample yield the same CDR3. CDR3 DNA sequence: TGTGCCAGCAGCTCAAGTCGGGACACAGATACGCAGTATTTT. Encoded protein: CASSSSRDTDTQYF. J is TRBJ2-3 and V is TRBV13; tentatively, D is TRBD2 (5 bases). Per the germline V gene, CDR1 is PRHDT and CDR2 is FYEKMQ (reference sequence). The CDR3 contains 14 residues. Deletions cut 4 bases from V and 2 bases from J, with 10 bases between.

The DNA for the CDR3 is TGTGCCAGCTCACCCCCCGGGACTAGAAACCCAAACATTCAGTACTTC. Translated: CASSPPGTRNPNIQYF. The chain links TRBV18 to TRBJ2-4, with 8 bases that match TRBD2. V dropped 3 bases and J dropped 6; count of bases not matched to a gene: 10. The CDR3 length is 16 residues. From germline, CDR1 is KGHSH and CDR2 LQKENI.

V is TRBV7-8 and J is TRBJ2-7, with 11 bases identical to TRBD1. CDR1 and CDR2 (germline): SGHVS, FQNEAQ. CDR3 size: 15 residues. The J segment lost 2 bases and the V segment lost 3 bases, leaving 3 bases of the junction unmatched. CDR3 bases: TGTGCCAGCAGCTTGGGACAGGGGGATACCTACGAGCAGTACGTC. Protein sequence: CASSLGQGDTYEQYV.

This clone was counted a few times. The V call is TRBV30, the J call TRBJ1-4; D not certain. From germline, CDR1 is GTSNPN and CDR2 SVGIG (reference sequence). Trimming cost V 3 bases and J 8 bases, with 7 bases left between them. The CDR3 totals 11 residues. The chain's CDR3 is CAWRRREKLFF. As DNA, the CDR3 is TGTGCCTGGAGGCGTCGGGAAAAACTGTTTTTT.

This clone was counted only a few times. The J gene is TRBJ1-2, the V gene TRBV7-2, with D tentatively TRBD1 (6 bases). The CDR3 extends over 13 amino acids. Deletions cut 5 bases from V and 4 bases from J, with 11 bases between. Germline values: CDR1 SGHTA, CDR2 FQGNSA. The CDR3 DNA reads TGTGCCAGCAGCGTACAAGGGGGCTATGGCTACACCTTC. Protein: CASSVQGGYGYTF.

V and J are TRBV4-3 and TRBJ2-2; D not resolved. V lost 0 bases to trimming and J lost 5 bases, with 7 bases between them. Germline CDR1 and CDR2: LGHNA and YSLEER. The CDR3 is 14 residues long. CDR3 coding DNA: TGCGCCAGCAGCCAAGATCCTACTACCGGGGAGCTGTTTTTT. Amino acids: CASSQDPTTGELFF.

The chain couples TRBV5-1 to TRBJ2-1, with 7 bases identical to TRBD1. The germline gives CDR1 SGHRS, CDR2 YFSETQ. There are 16 residues in the CDR3. Trimming at V came to 4 bases and at J to 0 bases, leaving 7 bases not matched to a gene. CDR3 sequence (DNA): TGCGCCAGCAGCGCAGGGGGTGGTAACTCCTACAATGAGCAGTTCTTC. Translating it yields CASSAGGGNSYNEQFF.

This clone came up a few times. The chain links TRBV7-2 to TRBJ1-1; D call uncertain. This CDR3 has 15 amino acids. Looked up from germline, CDR1 is SGHTA and CDR2 is FQGNSA. V lost 1 base to trimming and J lost 1 base, with 10 bases between them. CDR3 protein: CASSLGQWRNTEAFF. The CDR3 nucleotides read TGTGCCAGCAGCTTAGGGCAGTGGCGGAACACTGAAGCTTTCTTT. Filled out from reference TRBV7-2 and TRBJ1-1, the complete variable domain reads GAGVSQSPSNKVTEKGKDVELRCDPISGHTALYWYRQSLGQGLEFLIYFQGNSAPDKSGLPSDRFSAERTGGSVSTLTIQRTQQEDSAVYLCASSLGQWRNTEAFFGQGTRLTVV.

V usage is TRBV7-2 and J usage is TRBJ2-3; unclear D gene. V lost 6 bases and J lost 4, with 11 bases in between. The CDR3 spans 13 residues. The V gene's germline CDR1 is SGHTA and CDR2 FQGNSA. The CDR3 DNA sequence: TGTGCCAGCAGACTTTACGAGTCAGATACGCAGTATTTT. It codes for CASRLYESDTQYF.

This clone showed up many times. The gene calls are TRBV7-2 and TRBJ2-7; D call uncertain. In germline, CDR1 is SGHTA, CDR2 FQGNSA. This CDR3 region has 13 residues. V was clipped by 4 bases and J by 3 bases, with 10 bases between them. The CDR3 loop is CASSSDGYYEQYF. CDR3 sequence (DNA): TGTGCCAGCAGCTCGGACGGGTACTACGAGCAGTACTTC.

The CDR3 bases are TGTGCCAGCAGCGCAGGGGGTACTGAAGCTTTCTTT. As protein: CASSAGGTEAFF. This rearrangement joins TRBV11-2 to TRBJ1-1; TRBD1 matches 7 bases. Germline CDR1 and CDR2: SGHAT and FQNNGV. The CDR3 sequence is 12 residues long. V dropped 5 bases and J dropped 5; count of bases not matched to a gene: 2.

A few counts support this clone. The chain has TRBV7-2 and TRBJ2-7; 8 bases line up with TRBD2. After removal of 7 bases from V and 4 bases from J, the junction contained 12 bases not matched to a gene. Per the germline V gene, CDR1 is SGHTA and CDR2 is FQGNSA. This CDR3 region has 15 residues. CDR3 protein: CASTSGVGRGYEQYF. The CDR3 nucleotides are TGTGCCAGCACCTCAGGGGTCGGGAGGGGGTACGAGCAGTACTTC.

This chain connects TRBV1 to TRBJ2-1; TRBD2, the D gene given by the table, was not confirmed from the DNA. TRBV1 corresponds to a pseudogene. This CDR3 spans 14 amino acids. In nucleotides, the CDR3 is TGCACCACCTCTACTAGCGGGAGTATCGATGAGCAGTTCTTC. Translating it yields CTTSTSGSIDEQFF.

This clone turned up a few times. The chain is built from TRBV6-6 and TRBJ2-5, with TRBD1 matching over 10 bases. The CDR3 has 15 residues. V shed 4 bases, J shed 2 bases, and the junction held 4 bases outside the gene matches. Germline loops: CDR1 MNHNY, CDR2 SVGAGI (reference sequence). CDR3 in amino acids: CASSLWGQGQETQYF. CDR3 nucleotides: TGTGCCAGCAGTTTATGGGGACAGGGGCAAGAGACCCAGTACTTC.